Listed here are 10 T cell receptor beta chains from one sample, sequenced in a study of CD8+ T cells in alopecia areata. Extracted from the samples, RNA was reverse transcribed into cDNA to serve as the sequencing template. Clones were read by immunoSEQ multiplex PCR, and TCRdb kept only the in-frame ones, dropping some. The data contain about 150,000 clones, around 50% of them seen just once; the ten biggest clones take up more than 15%. Treatment here: oral pan-JAK inhibitor, 5-10 mg twice daily. Sequences were derived from CD8+ T cells sorted from blood, sampled at week 4, from a patient treated with tofacitinib. These receptors were obtained from a human donor with alopecia areata.

The rearrangement uses TRBV30 and TRBJ1-2; D is unresolved. V shed 2 bases and J shed 4 bases, with 11 bases lying between them. CDR1 GTSNPN and CDR2 SVGIG come from the germline V gene (reference sequence). This CDR3 comprises 13 residues. The CDR3 reads CAWSPDGLYGYTF. CDR3 nucleotide sequence: TGTGCCTGGAGTCCGGACGGACTCTATGGCTACACCTTC.

This clone was counted only a few times. The chain links TRBV6-5 to TRBJ2-1; D gene ambiguous. Germline CDR1 MNHEY, CDR2 SVGAGI. Trimming cost V 5 bases and J 9 bases, with 11 bases left between them. This CDR3 has 12 amino acids. CDR3 in DNA: TGTGCCAGCAGTAATAGACCTACTGAGCAGTTCTTC. As protein: CASSNRPTEQFF.

This chain joins TRBV11-2 and TRBJ2-7; no reliable D call. Germline-derived CDR1 and CDR2 are SGHAT and FQNNGV. Trimming took 2 bases from V and 6 from J, leaving 5 bases between them. This CDR3 is built from 11 residues. The CDR3 DNA follows: TGTGCCAGCAGCTTATCCCGCGAGCAGTACTTC. Translation: CASSLSREQYF.

This rearrangement joins TRBV27 to TRBJ2-2; 14 nucleotides align to TRBD2. The CDR3 is 16 amino acids. With 3 bases clipped from V and 6 bases from J, the junction kept 3 bases outside the gene matches. Germline-derived CDR1 and CDR2 are MNHEY and SMNVEV (reference sequence). CDR3: CASSLGLAGAAGELFF. The CDR3 nucleotides read TGTGCCAGCAGTTTGGGACTAGCGGGGGCAGCCGGGGAGCTGTTTTTT.

This clone occurred a few times. The chain uses TRBV6-6 and TRBJ1-5, with a weak D call TRBD1 (5 bases). Trimming removed 7 bases from V and 4 bases from J, with 11 bases in between. Germline lookup yields CDR1 MNHNY and CDR2 SVGAGI (reference sequence). The CDR3 length is 13 residues. The CDR3 sequence is CASTTGVNQPQHF. In DNA, the CDR3 is TGTGCCAGCACCACGGGGGTTAATCAGCCCCAGCATTTT.

This clone showed up just a few times. The chain recombines TRBV30 with TRBJ1-2; 8 bases are shared with TRBD1. The CDR3 is 16 residues long. CDR1 and CDR2 from the germline V gene are GTSNPN and SVGIG (reference sequence). J gave up 0 bases and V 5 bases, and 11 bases lay outside the gene matches. CDR3 nucleotides: TGTGCCTGGCTACCCGCCGGGACAGGTCCTAACTATGGCTACACCTTC. Protein product: CAWLPAGTGPNYGYTF. Complete variable domain (other parts from reference TRBV30 and TRBJ1-2): SQTIHQWPATLVQPVGSPLSLECTVEGTSNPNLYWYRQAAGRGLQLLFYSVGIGQISSEVPQNLSASRPQDRQFILSSKKLLLSDSGFYLCAWLPAGTGPNYGYTFGSGTRLTVV.

V gene TRBV10-3 combines with J gene TRBJ2-5; no clear D. This CDR3 contains 15 residues. V gave up 3 bases and J gave up 0 bases, with 11 bases separating them. Germline assignment: CDR1 ENHRY and CDR2 SYGVKD. The CDR3 nucleotides are TGTGCCATCAGTGAACGGGCAACGTACCAAGAGACCCAGTACTTC. Amino acids: CAISERATYQETQYF.

CDR3 in amino acids: CASRTAYNSPLHF. CDR3 coding DNA: TGTGCCTCGCGGACAGCCTATAATTCACCCCTCCACTTT. V is TRBV30 and J is TRBJ1-6; D might be TRBD1 (6 bases). This CDR3 is built from 13 residues. Trimming cost V 7 bases and J 2 bases, with 9 bases left between them. CDR1 is GTSNPN and CDR2 is SVGIG in the germline V gene (reference sequence).

V gene TRBV5-6 combines with J gene TRBJ2-7; 9 nucleotides match TRBD1. Germline trimming cut 6 bases from V and 4 bases from J; bases unmatched to any gene: 5. CDR3 length: 13 residues. Germline V gene sequence: CDR1 SGHDT, CDR2 YYEEEE. The CDR3 sequence: CASKGQGDYEQYF. The CDR3 bases are TGTGCCAGCAAGGGACAGGGAGATTACGAGCAGTACTTC.

This chain uses TRBV29-1 with TRBJ2-7; 11 positions agree with TRBD1. Germline CDR1 is SQVTM and CDR2 is ANQGSEA. CDR3 length: 13 amino acids. Germline trimming cut 8 bases from V and 4 bases from J; bases unmatched to any gene: 7. CDR3 loop: CSYQDRGPYEQYF. DNA of the CDR3: TGCAGCTATCAGGACAGGGGGCCATACGAGCAGTACTTC.